The 21 T cell receptor beta chains below come from one sample, sequenced in a study of vaccination and CD4 T cells after COVID-19 (dated 2022 in TCRdb). This sample's treatment or condition label indicates: approximately nine-day PBMC culture with coronavirus spike peptide pools or control peptides (ViraFEST assay). Antigens for these TCRs are unknown. The library was built by means of PCR. TCRdb lists the instrument as Illumina iSeq 100. At the Johns Hopkins FTIC core, DNA from the cultured CD4+ T cells underwent TCR sequencing with the Oncomine TCR Beta short-read assay. In-frame beta chains were kept once TCRdb had trimmed the public reads at Q25 with fastp and called clones with MiXCR. Rows with one shared CDR3 protein collapse into an entry with the most common genes and DNA. This sample is represented by roughly 16,000 distinct CDR3 sequences; 73% of them were singletons. About 4.6% of the sample belongs to the ten largest clones.

The sequenced sample consisted of CD4+ T cells from blood, cultured in vitro. Receptors were obtained from a human donor who had recovered from COVID-19.

The chain couples TRBV6-1 to TRBJ1-5; D is perhaps TRBD1 (6 bases). This CDR3 comprises 20 residues. V was shortened by 6 bases and J by 3 bases, with 30 bases between the two germline ends. Per germline, CDR1 MNHNS and CDR2 SASEGT. CDR3 region: CASRTPGGGARRWYNQPQHF. The CDR3 nucleotides read TGTGCCAGCAGGACGCCGGGGGGCGGGGCTCGGCGCTGGTACAATCAGCCCCAGCATTTT.

This clonotype was detected once. The junction shows a germline mismatch at one end, possibly a read error. This rearrangement joins TRBV28 to TRBJ2-3, with D unresolved. Germline loops: CDR1 MDHEN, CDR2 SYDVKM. The CDR3 length is 12 residues. CDR3 bases: TGTGCCAGCAGTCCCAGCAAAGATACGCAGTATTTT. As protein: CASSPSKDTQYF.

The chain combines TRBV30 with TRBJ1-5; 8 bases fit TRBD1. This CDR3 contains 13 residues. V shed 4 bases, J shed 6 bases, and the junction held 5 bases outside the gene matches. The germline V gene encodes CDR1 GTSNPN and CDR2 SVGIG (reference sequence). The CDR3 is CAWTGGRGQPQHF. The CDR3 DNA reads TGTGCCTGGACAGGGGGCAGGGGTCAGCCCCAGCATTTT.

In its sample, this clonotype was seen a few times. The CDR3 DNA sequence: TGTGCCAGCAGGTCCGGGGGGGCCATGAACACTGAAGCTTTCTTT. Amino acids: CASRSGGAMNTEAFF. The chain uses TRBV28 and TRBJ1-1, with D perhaps matching TRBD1 (6 bases). Germline V gene lookup returns CDR1 MDHEN and CDR2 SYDVKM. Trimming removed 6 bases from V and 0 bases from J, with 14 bases in between. The CDR3 sequence is 15 residues long.

The V call is TRBV28, the J call TRBJ1-2, with D possibly being TRBD1 (5 bases). This CDR3 is 13 amino acids long. The germline V gene has CDR1 MDHEN and CDR2 SYDVKM. V was cut by 6 bases and J by 4 bases, with 12 bases left in between. DNA for the CDR3: TGTGCCAGCAGACTTCAGGGACCCTATGGCTACACCTTC. Protein sequence: CASRLQGPYGYTF.

The gene calls are TRBV12-3 or TRBV12-4 and TRBJ2-1, with D hard to call. CDR3 length: 12 amino acids. The V gene lost 6 bases and the J gene lost 9 bases, with 12 bases spanning the gap. CDR3 in DNA: TGTGCCAGCAGCCCACACGGTGGTGAGCAGTTCTTC. The encoded protein is CASSPHGGEQFF.

The chain carries TRBV28 and TRBJ2-3; D is possibly TRBD1 or TRBD2 (5 bases each). Looked up from germline, CDR1 is MDHEN and CDR2 is SYDVKM. This CDR3 contains 16 residues. Trimming took 2 bases from V and 2 from J, leaving 14 bases between them. This CDR3 is CASSLGGVTLTDTQYF. DNA of the CDR3: TGTGCCAGCAGTTTAGGGGGAGTAACCCTCACAGATACGCAGTATTTT.

The chain couples TRBV10-3 to TRBJ2-5; 9 bases align to TRBD2. Germline values: CDR1 ENHRY, CDR2 SYGVKD. The CDR3 has 16 amino acids. V shed 10 bases, J shed 0 bases, and the junction held 12 bases outside the gene matches. The CDR3 sequence: CATRAILAGHQETQYF. CDR3 DNA sequence: TGTGCCACCAGGGCTATCCTAGCGGGGCACCAAGAGACCCAGTACTTC.

This chain joins TRBV7-9 and TRBJ2-7, with D perhaps TRBD2 (5 bases). Trimming shortened V by 3 bases and J by 3 bases, and 9 bases separated the two germline ends. Germline CDR1 reads SEHNR; CDR2 reads FQNEAQ (reference sequence). This CDR3 has 13 amino acids. CDR3 nucleotide sequence: TGTGCCAGCAGCTTCAAACTAGTCTACGAGCAGTACTTC. Its protein product is CASSFKLVYEQYF.

The sample holds a few counts of this clonotype. The junction does not match germline at one end; this may be a read error. The V gene is TRBV7-2, the J gene TRBJ1-5; perhaps TRBD1 as D (5 bases). The CDR3 loop spans 17 amino acids. From germline, CDR1 is SGHTA and CDR2 FQGNSA. CDR3 in amino acids: CASSIAHGTLEDQPQHF. DNA of the CDR3: TGTGCCAGCAGCATAGCCCACGGGACCCTAGAAGATCAGCCCCAGCATTTT.

The chain couples TRBV6-5 to TRBJ1-2; 8 bases match TRBD1. The CDR3 is 14 amino acids. The V gene end was trimmed by 2 bases and the J gene end by 3 bases; junction bases not matched to a gene: 2. Germline V lookup: CDR1 MNHEY, CDR2 SVGAGI. CDR3 region: CASSYTGGDYGYTF. For the CDR3, the DNA is TGTGCCAGCAGTTACACAGGGGGAGACTATGGCTACACCTTC.

Note on this clonotype: The junction departs from the called germline gene at one end, perhaps through a read error. This sequence joins TRBV7-9 and TRBJ1-1, with 7 bases aligning to TRBD1. This CDR3 comprises 15 residues. Per the germline V gene, CDR1 is SEHNR and CDR2 is FQNEAQ (reference sequence). Here the CDR3 reads CASSQWTGGDTEAFF. In DNA, the CDR3 is TGCGCCAGCAGCCAATGGACAGGAGGGGACACTGAAGCTTTCTTT.

The chain has TRBV7-2 and TRBJ2-1; 11 nucleotides match TRBD2. Unmatched junction bases numbered 17, after V lost 10 bases and J lost 0 bases. The CDR3 has 19 amino acids. Per the germline V gene, CDR1 is SGHTA and CDR2 is FQGNSA. This CDR3 is CATKPGGLAGGLSYNEQFF. CDR3 DNA: TGTGCCACCAAACCTGGGGGCCTAGCGGGAGGCCTCTCCTACAATGAGCAGTTCTTC.

CDR3 region: CSVTTGLDTEAFF. DNA for the CDR3: TGCAGCGTTACCACAGGGTTAGACACTGAAGCTTTCTTT. This chain connects TRBV29-1 to TRBJ1-1; possible D gene TRBD1, 6 bases. V gave up 5 bases and J gave up 3 bases, with 13 bases separating them. The CDR3 has 13 amino acids. CDR1 and CDR2 (germline): SQVTM, ANQGSEA. Complete variable domain (other parts from reference TRBV29-1 and TRBJ1-1): SAVISQKPSRDICQRGTSLTIQCQVDSQVTMMFWYRQQPGQSLTLIATANQGSEATYESGFVIDKFPISRPNLTFSTLTVSNMSPEDSSIYLCSVTTGLDTEAFFGQGTRLTVV.

This clonotype was observed once. The rearrangement joins TRBV19 to TRBJ1-2; no reliable D call. The germline gives CDR1 LNHDA, CDR2 SQIVND (reference sequence). The CDR3 spans 12 residues. Trimming shortened V by 5 bases and J by 9 bases, and 13 bases separated the two germline ends. CDR3 nucleotides: TGTGCCAGTAGTCCCCGGACCGGGAGCTACACCTTC. It translates to CASSPRTGSYTF.

The V call is TRBV6-2 or TRBV6-3, the J call TRBJ2-7, with a weak D call TRBD1 (5 bases). Germline CDR1 reads MNHEY; CDR2 reads SVGEGT. The ends were cut back, 6 bases at V and 4 bases at J, with 22 bases in the middle. The CDR3 sequence is 16 residues long. The CDR3 coding sequence is TGTGCCAGCAGCCCTTTTGGACACCGGGCAATTTACGAGCAGTACTTC. This translates into CASSPFGHRAIYEQYF.

This chain links TRBV27 with TRBJ1-5; weak D call: TRBD1 (6 bases). The CDR3 length is 14 residues. The V gene lost 7 bases and the J gene lost 5 bases, with 15 bases spanning the gap. Germline V CDR1 and CDR2: MNHEY, SMNVEV (reference sequence). The CDR3 sequence: CASNNQGFDQPQHF. CDR3 DNA: TGTGCCAGCAACAACCAGGGGTTCGATCAGCCCCAGCATTTT.

The chain has TRBV5-1 and TRBJ1-1; D is uncertain. Germline V gives CDR1 SGHRS, CDR2 YFSETQ. The CDR3 extends over 15 amino acids. Between the trimmed V and J ends, which lost 0 bases and 1 base, there was a span of 10 bases. Written as DNA, the CDR3 is TGCGCCAGCAGCTTGGAGGCTGCGGCGAACACTGAAGCTTTCTTT. Protein sequence: CASSLEAAANTEAFF.

This chain joins TRBV6-2 or TRBV6-3 and TRBJ1-1, with a possible D match to TRBD1 (6 bases). Germline CDR1 and CDR2: MNHEY and SVGEGT. V shed 11 bases and J shed 1 base, with 17 bases lying between them. The CDR3 totals 14 residues. The CDR3 bases are TGTGCCTCAAGGGGGGACGGGAGGAACACTGAAGCTTTCTTT. It codes for CASRGDGRNTEAFF.

This chain connects TRBV20-1 to TRBJ1-5; D is unclear. This CDR3 region has 14 residues. Germline CDR1 is DFQATT and CDR2 is SNEGSKA (reference sequence). Trimming took off 4 bases at V and 0 bases at J, with 10 bases between the two ends. The DNA of the CDR3 is TGCAGTGCTATTTTTGGGAATAGCAATCAGCCCCAGCATTTT. It encodes CSAIFGNSNQPQHF.

This clonotype has just a few counts. The chain has TRBV25-1 and TRBJ1-2; 8 nucleotides align to TRBD1. The V and J ends lost 10 bases and 8 bases, in that order; junction bases with no gene match: 15. Germline CDR1 MGHDK, CDR2 SYGVNS. The CDR3 totals 14 residues. CDR3 residues: CANELPDRGGGYTF. The CDR3 nucleotides are TGTGCCAACGAGCTACCCGACAGGGGAGGCGGCTACACCTTC.